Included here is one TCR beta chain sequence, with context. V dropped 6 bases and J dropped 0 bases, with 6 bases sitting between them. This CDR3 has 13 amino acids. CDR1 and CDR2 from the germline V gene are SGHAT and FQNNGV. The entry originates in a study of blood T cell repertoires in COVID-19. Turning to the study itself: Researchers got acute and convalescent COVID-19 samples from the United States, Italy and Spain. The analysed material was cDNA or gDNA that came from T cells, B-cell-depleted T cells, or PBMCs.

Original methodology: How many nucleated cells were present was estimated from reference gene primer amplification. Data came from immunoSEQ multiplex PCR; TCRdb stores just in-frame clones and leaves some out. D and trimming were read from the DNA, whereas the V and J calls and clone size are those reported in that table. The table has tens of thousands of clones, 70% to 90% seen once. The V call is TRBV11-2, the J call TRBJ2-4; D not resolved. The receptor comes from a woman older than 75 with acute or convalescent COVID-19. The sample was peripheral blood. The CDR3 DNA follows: TGTGCCAGCAGGTTACTAGCCAAAAACATTCAGTACTTC. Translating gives CASRLLAKNIQYF.